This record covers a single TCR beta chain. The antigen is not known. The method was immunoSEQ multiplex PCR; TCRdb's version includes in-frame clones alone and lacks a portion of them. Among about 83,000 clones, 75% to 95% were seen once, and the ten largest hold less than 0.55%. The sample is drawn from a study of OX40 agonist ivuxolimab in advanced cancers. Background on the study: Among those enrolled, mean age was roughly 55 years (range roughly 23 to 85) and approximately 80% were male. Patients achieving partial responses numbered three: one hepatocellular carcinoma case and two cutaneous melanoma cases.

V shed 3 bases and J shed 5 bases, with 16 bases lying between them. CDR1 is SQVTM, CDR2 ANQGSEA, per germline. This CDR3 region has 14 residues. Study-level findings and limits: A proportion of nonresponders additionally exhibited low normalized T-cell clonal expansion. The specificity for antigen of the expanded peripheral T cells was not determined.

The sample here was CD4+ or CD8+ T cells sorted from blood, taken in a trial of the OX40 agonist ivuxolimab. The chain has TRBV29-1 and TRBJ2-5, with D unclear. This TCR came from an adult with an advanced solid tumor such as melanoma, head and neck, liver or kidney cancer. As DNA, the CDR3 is TGCAGCGTTGATCGATTGGGTGGTGGGGAGACCCAGTACTTC. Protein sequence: CSVDRLGGGETQYF.